This T cell receptor beta chain was obtained from a study of shared clonotypes between healthy human individuals. The study, taken as a whole, reports: Among several donors, roughly 5.4% of naive CD4 clonotypes were found in common.

Assay used: immunoSEQ multiplex PCR; TCRdb lists only in-frame clones, some missing. The table shows roughly 1,100,000 clones, with 65% to 75% occurring only once. Germline CDR1 GTSNPN, CDR2 SVGIG (reference sequence). Unmatched junction bases numbered 13, after V lost 4 bases and J lost 10 bases. The CDR3 is 15 residues long. Concerning this clone: Its specificity is unknown.

The clonotype comes from a man in his late teens or twenties in good health. The chain combines TRBV30 with TRBJ1-4; TRBD1 agrees at 9 bases. The sample comprised memory CD4+ T cells sorted from blood. As for subset: CD45RA-negative fraction. CDR3 nucleotides: TGTGCCTGGACCCCAACAGGGGGCGCTGGGGGAAAACTGTTTTTT. Translated, it gives CAWTPTGGAGGKLFF.